The clone carrying this T cell receptor beta chain was seen once. The sample comes from a study of blood T cell repertoires in COVID-19. Trimming removed 5 bases at V and 3 bases at J, with 17 bases between. Germline lookup yields CDR1 GTSNPN and CDR2 SVGIG (reference sequence). The CDR3 is 15 amino acids. TCRdb's table, derived via immunoSEQ multiplex PCR, lists solely in-frame clones and lacks some. The repertoire holds over 120,000 clones, 87% seen once, with over 0.85% in the top ten. The sequence derives from a woman aged 50 to 65 with acute or convalescent COVID-19. The sequenced sample was peripheral blood. The J gene is TRBJ1-5, the V gene TRBV30; the D gene is possibly TRBD1 (6 bases). The CDR3 coding sequence is TGTGCCTGGGCCGAGGGACACTCAATCAATCAGCCCCAGCATTTT. As protein: CAWAEGHSINQPQHF.